The 20 T cell receptor beta chains listed next were all sequenced from one sample in a study of blood T cell repertoires in COVID-19. The table came from immunoSEQ multiplex PCR; TCRdb's copy has only in-frame clones and leaves some out. The data hold some 150,000 clones, with roughly 90% observed a single time. Sequencing used PBMCs or T cells enriched from blood (not recorded which). Receptors were obtained from a human donor with acute COVID-19. The donor label of this sample is uncertain.

This clone came up once. The chain carries TRBV11-2 and TRBJ1-5; D is perhaps TRBD1 (6 bases). The germline gives CDR1 SGHAT, CDR2 FQNNGV. The CDR3 runs to 16 residues. Trimming cost V 5 bases and J 1 base, with 15 bases left between them. This CDR3 is CASSPVRGVSNQPQHF. CDR3 nucleotide sequence: TGTGCCAGCAGCCCAGTCAGGGGTGTAAGCAATCAGCCCCAGCATTTT.

The chain joins TRBV9 to TRBJ2-3, with 9 bases identical to TRBD1. The CDR3 consists of 17 residues. Losses at the gene ends were 4 bases for V and 1 base for J; bases not matched to a gene: 10. Germline lookup yields CDR1 SGDLS and CDR2 YYNGEE. The CDR3 reads CASSPSPGQGGTDTQYF. CDR3 sequence (DNA): TGTGCCAGCAGCCCCTCTCCGGGACAGGGAGGCACAGATACGCAGTATTTT.

This chain uses TRBV2 with TRBJ1-6, with TRBD1 identical over 7 bases. The CDR3 totals 13 residues. The junction had 10 bases not matched to a gene; V was cut back by 10 bases and J by 10 bases. Germline CDR1 SNHLY, CDR2 FYNNEI. CDR3 sequence reads: CAIPGTDVSPLHF. In DNA, the CDR3 is TGTGCCATCCCCGGGACAGATGTCTCACCCCTCCACTTT.

The chain joins TRBV6-2 or TRBV6-3 to TRBJ2-7, with D possibly being TRBD2 (5 bases). This CDR3 is 13 amino acids long. Germline V gene lookup returns CDR1 MNHEY and CDR2 SVGEGT. V lost 3 bases and J 2 bases, leaving 8 bases between the germline ends. The chain's CDR3 is CASSYGLPYEQYF. In DNA form, the CDR3 reads TGTGCCAGCAGTTATGGACTCCCCTACGAGCAGTACTTC.

The J gene is TRBJ2-7, the V gene TRBV19, with D unclear. Germline V CDR1 and CDR2: LNHDA, SQIVND (reference sequence). Trimming removed 1 base from V and 1 base from J, with 8 bases in between. The CDR3 sequence is 14 residues long. In DNA, the CDR3 is TGTGCCAGTAGTATAGTCGGCAGGTCCTACGAGCAGTACTTC. Its translation: CASSIVGRSYEQYF.

The chain is built from TRBV7-9 and TRBJ2-4; TRBD2 aligns across 7 bases. Germline-derived CDR1 and CDR2 are SEHNR and FQNEAQ (reference sequence). The CDR3 runs to 13 residues. J was trimmed by 5 bases and V by 3 bases; bases with no gene match: 1. The CDR3, as DNA: TGTGCCAGCAGCTTTGGGGGGGAAAACATTCAGTACTTC. Its translation: CASSFGGENIQYF.

The chain employs TRBV12-3 or TRBV12-4 and TRBJ1-5, with D tentatively TRBD1 (6 bases). V was trimmed by 7 bases and J by 1 base, leaving 8 bases between them. The length of the CDR3 is 13 residues. CDR3 sequence (DNA): TGTGCCAGCAACAGGGACAGCAATCAGCCCCAGCATTTT. It specifies CASNRDSNQPQHF.

The V gene is TRBV6-5, the J gene TRBJ2-7, with 7 bases aligning to TRBD1. J was trimmed by 3 bases and V by 4 bases; bases with no gene match: 3. CDR3 size: 13 residues. The germline V gene has CDR1 MNHEY and CDR2 SVGAGI. This CDR3 is CASSLNRGYEQYF. The CDR3 bases are TGTGCCAGCAGTTTAAACAGGGGCTACGAGCAGTACTTC.

The V call is TRBV7-9, the J call TRBJ1-2; 8 bases are a match to TRBD1. The CDR3 sequence is 16 residues long. Germline V gene data show CDR1 as SEHNR and CDR2 as FQNEAQ (reference sequence). J lost 1 base, V lost 0 bases, and 4 bases had no gene match. CDR3 in amino acids: CASSLADRVVNYGYTF. DNA for the CDR3: TGTGCCAGCAGCTTAGCGGACAGGGTCGTTAACTATGGCTACACCTTC.

The genes are TRBV14 and TRBJ1-1; the D gene is possibly TRBD1 (6 bases). The V gene lost 2 bases and the J gene lost 5 bases, with 12 bases spanning the gap. This CDR3 spans 14 amino acids. In germline, CDR1 is SGHDN, CDR2 FVKESK. CDR3 DNA: TGTGCCAGCAGCCAAAAACAGGGTCAGACTGAAGCTTTCTTT. Residues: CASSQKQGQTEAFF.

The chain carries TRBV6-5 and TRBJ1-4, with D unresolved. Deletions cut 0 bases from V and 6 bases from J, with 11 bases between. The CDR3 consists of 15 residues. Germline CDR1 reads MNHEY; CDR2 reads SVGAGI. The CDR3: CASSYSGTRDEKLFF. In DNA, the CDR3 is TGTGCCAGCAGTTACTCCGGAACACGGGATGAAAAACTGTTTTTT.

The chain combines TRBV30 with TRBJ1-1; D not certain. CDR3 length: 14 amino acids. Germline V CDR1 and CDR2: GTSNPN, SVGIG (reference sequence). Between the trimmed V and J ends, which lost 1 base and 4 bases, there was a span of 13 bases. The CDR3 nucleotides read TGTGCCTGGAGTGAAACGACCGGGAGCACTGAAGCTTTCTTT. This sequence encodes CAWSETTGSTEAFF.

This clone was seen a handful of times. This chain joins TRBV24-1 and TRBJ2-1; 16 bases are a match to TRBD2. V lost 12 bases, J lost 4 bases, and 8 bases stayed unmatched. There are 16 residues in the CDR3. Germline CDR1 and CDR2: KGHDR and SFDVKD. DNA for the CDR3: TGTGCCTCCGGGACTAGCGGGGGGGCGAAATACAATGAGCAGTTCTTC. It is translated as CASGTSGGAKYNEQFF.

This clone was picked up a small number of times. J is TRBJ2-5 and V is TRBV27, with 7 bases aligning to TRBD2. Germline CDR1 MNHEY, CDR2 SMNVEV (reference sequence). Trimming took 0 bases from V and 0 from J; bases not matched to a gene: 7. The CDR3 spans 17 residues. This CDR3 is CASSLSQRGLNQETQYF. DNA of the CDR3: TGTGCCAGCAGTTTATCGCAGCGGGGTTTGAACCAAGAGACCCAGTACTTC.

The V and J genes are TRBV7-9 and TRBJ2-7; TRBD1 matches at 7 bases. The CDR3 covers 16 residues. CDR1 and CDR2 (germline): SEHNR, FQNEAQ (reference sequence). V trimming: 3 bases; J trimming: 0 bases; junction bases outside the gene matches: 8. This CDR3 is CASSFKLGQSSYEQYF. The DNA for the CDR3 is TGTGCCAGCAGCTTCAAGCTGGGACAGAGCTCCTACGAGCAGTACTTC.

The rearrangement joins TRBV5-1 to TRBJ2-6, with 8 nucleotides matching TRBD1. This CDR3 is built from 17 residues. J was trimmed by 4 bases and V by 8 bases; bases with no gene match: 14. CDR1 and CDR2 (germline): SGHRS, YFSETQ. CDR3 sequence reads: CASQRDRPLLGANVLTF. The CDR3, as DNA: TGCGCCAGTCAAAGGGACAGGCCTTTGTTAGGGGCCAACGTCCTGACTTTC.

The chain is built from TRBV4-2 and TRBJ2-7; tentatively, D is TRBD1 (5 bases). CDR1 and CDR2 from the germline V gene are LGHNA and YNFKEQ. V was trimmed by 0 bases and J by 1 base, leaving 16 bases between them. This CDR3 comprises 17 residues. The CDR3 DNA sequence: TGTGCCAGCAGCCAAGAGGGGCGCGTGGGGCTTTCCTACGAGCAGTACTTC. The encoded protein is CASSQEGRVGLSYEQYF.

The CDR3 DNA reads TGTGCCAGCAGCCGTCCCGACATGAACACTGAAGCTTTCTTT. Translation gives CASSRPDMNTEAFF. This rearrangement joins TRBV7-3 to TRBJ1-1; no reliable D call. Germline lookup yields CDR1 SGHTA and CDR2 FQGTGA. Trimming shortened V by 5 bases and J by 0 bases, and 10 bases separated the two germline ends. The CDR3 spans 14 residues.

The J gene is TRBJ2-1, the V gene TRBV5-1; 10 nucleotides agree with TRBD1. Germline loops: CDR1 SGHRS, CDR2 YFSETQ. The V segment lost 0 bases and the J segment 8 bases; nucleotides outside the gene matches: 5. The CDR3 is 15 residues long. This CDR3 reads CASSLGQGAGDEQFF. CDR3 sequence (DNA): TGCGCCAGCAGCTTGGGACAGGGGGCTGGCGATGAGCAGTTCTTC.

The rearrangement uses TRBV6-2 or TRBV6-3 and TRBJ2-7; D not certain. Germline V CDR1 and CDR2: MNHEY, SVGEGT. The V end lost 0 bases, the J end lost 2 bases, and 11 bases lay between the germline ends. The CDR3 has 15 amino acids. CDR3 nucleotides: TGTGCCAGCAGTTACTCAAGGCAGGCGACCTACGAGCAGTACTTC. Its protein product is CASSYSRQATYEQYF.